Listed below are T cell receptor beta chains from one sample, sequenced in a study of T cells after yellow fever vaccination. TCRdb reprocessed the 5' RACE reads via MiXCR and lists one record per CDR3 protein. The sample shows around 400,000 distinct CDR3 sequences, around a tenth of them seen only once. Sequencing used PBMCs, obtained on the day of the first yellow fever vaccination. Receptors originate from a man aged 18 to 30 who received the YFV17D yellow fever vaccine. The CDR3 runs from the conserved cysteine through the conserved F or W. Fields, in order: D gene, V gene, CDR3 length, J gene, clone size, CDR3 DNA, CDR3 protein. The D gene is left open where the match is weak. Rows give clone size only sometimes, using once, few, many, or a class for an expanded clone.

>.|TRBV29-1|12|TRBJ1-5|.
TGCAGCGTTTCGGACAGAGATCAGCCCCAGCATTTT
CSVSDRDQPQHF
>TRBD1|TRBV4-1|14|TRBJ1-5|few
TGCGCCAGCAGCCTACGACAGGGAGAACAGCCCCAGCATTTT
CASSLRQGEQPQHF
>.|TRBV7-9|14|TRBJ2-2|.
TGTGCCAGCAGCCTAGCTCAATCGGGCGGGGAGCTGTTTTTT
CASSLAQSGGELFF
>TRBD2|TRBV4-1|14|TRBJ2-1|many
TGCGCCAGCAACCCAGCGGGGGGGTACAATGAGCAGTTCTTC
CASNPAGGYNEQFF
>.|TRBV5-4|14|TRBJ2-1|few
TGTGCCAGCAGTGGCGTGACGGACCGGAATGAGCAGTTCTTC
CASSGVTDRNEQFF
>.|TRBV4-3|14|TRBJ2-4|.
TGCGCCAGCAGCCAAGCAGGGGCCCAAAACATTCAGTACTTC
CASSQAGAQNIQYF
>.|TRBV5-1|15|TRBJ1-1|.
TGCGCCAGCAGCTTATCTCCGTTGGGGAACACTGAAGCTTTCTTT
CASSLSPLGNTEAFF
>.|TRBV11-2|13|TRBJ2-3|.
TGTGCCAGCAGCTTCTTGGGCACAGATACGCAGTATTTT
CASSFLGTDTQYF
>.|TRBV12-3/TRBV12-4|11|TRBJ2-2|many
TGTGCCAGCAGCCCCTCCGGGGAGCTGTTTTTT
CASSPSGELFF
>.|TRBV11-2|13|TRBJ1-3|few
TGTGCCAGCAGCCTCCGGGCCCGGGCCACCATATATTTT
CASSLRARATIYF
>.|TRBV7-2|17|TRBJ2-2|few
TGTGCCAGCAGCTTAGTCCCTGGGTTGGGAGGCACCGGGGAGCTGTTTTTT
CASSLVPGLGGTGELFF
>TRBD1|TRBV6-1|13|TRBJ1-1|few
TGTGCCAGCAGCCGGGACAGCCACACTGAAGCTTTCTTT
CASSRDSHTEAFF
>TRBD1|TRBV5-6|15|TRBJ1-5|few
TGTGCCAGCACCCCGGATGGACAGGGGTATCAGCCCCAGCATTTT
CASTPDGQGYQPQHF
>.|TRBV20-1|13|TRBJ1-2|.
TGCACGGCCAATGATCAGGCTAACTATGGCTACACCTTC
CTANDQANYGYTF
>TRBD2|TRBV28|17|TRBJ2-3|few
TGTGCCAGCAGTTTATACGGTCTAGCGGGGAACACAGATACGCAGTATTTT
CASSLYGLAGNTDTQYF
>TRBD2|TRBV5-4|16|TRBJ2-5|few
TGTGCCAGCAGCCCACTAGCGGGGTCGGGTCAAGAGACCCAGTACTTC
CASSPLAGSGQETQYF
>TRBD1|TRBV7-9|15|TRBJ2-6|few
TGTGCCAGCAGCACCAGGGGGTCTGGGGCCAACGTCCTGACTTTC
CASSTRGSGANVLTF
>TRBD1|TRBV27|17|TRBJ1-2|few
TGTGCCAGCAGTACGTGGACAGGGGGCCTGTATGGCTATGGCTACACCTTC
CASSTWTGGLYGYGYTF
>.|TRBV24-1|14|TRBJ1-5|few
TGTGCCACCAGTGATGAGTGGGCTAATCAGCCCCAGCATTTT
CATSDEWANQPQHF
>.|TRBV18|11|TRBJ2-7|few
TGTGCCAGCTCAGCTGGTTACGAGCAGTACTTC
CASSAGYEQYF
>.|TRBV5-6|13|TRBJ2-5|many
TGTGCCAGCAGCTCCACATATACGGAGACCCAGTACTTC
CASSSTYTETQYF
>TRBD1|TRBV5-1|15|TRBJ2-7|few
TGCGCCAGCAGCTTCCGGGACAGGGGGTTAGACGAGCAGTACTTC
CASSFRDRGLDEQYF
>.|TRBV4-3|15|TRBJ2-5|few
TGCGCCAGCAGCCAAGTGGAGGACCCCCAAGAGACCCAGTACTTC
CASSQVEDPQETQYF
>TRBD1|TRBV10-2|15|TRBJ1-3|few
TGCGCCAGCAGCGGGACAGCTAGCTCTGGAAACACCATATATTTT
CASSGTASSGNTIYF
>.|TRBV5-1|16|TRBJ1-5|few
TGCGCCAGCAGCTTGGAGGGGCCAGCAGGCAATCAGCCCCAGCATTTT
CASSLEGPAGNQPQHF
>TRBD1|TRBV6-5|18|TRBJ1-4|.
TGTGCCAGCAGTTACTCAGGCAGGGGGAAGGGGGCTAATGAAAAACTGTTTTTT
CASSYSGRGKGANEKLFF
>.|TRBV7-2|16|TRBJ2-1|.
TGTGCCAGCAGCTTAGAGGTGGGGGCCTTTTACAATGAGCAGTTCTTC
CASSLEVGAFYNEQFF
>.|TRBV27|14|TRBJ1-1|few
TGTGCCAGCAGTTTAGTCAGGTGGGACACTGAAGCTTTCTTT
CASSLVRWDTEAFF
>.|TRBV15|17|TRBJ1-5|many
TGTGCCACCAGCAGAGATTGGGGAGTGGCTAGCAATCAGCCCCAGCATTTT
CATSRDWGVASNQPQHF
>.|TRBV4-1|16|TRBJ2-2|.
TGCGCCAGCAGCCAAGATTTACGGGGGAACACCGGGGAGCTGTTTTTT
CASSQDLRGNTGELFF
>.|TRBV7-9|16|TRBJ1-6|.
TGTGCCAGCAGCTCCCCCGGACAGTACAATAATTCACCCCTCCACTTT
CASSSPGQYNNSPLHF
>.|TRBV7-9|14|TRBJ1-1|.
TGTGCCAGCAGCTCTCGGACAGCTTCCACTGAAGCTTTCTTT
CASSSRTASTEAFF
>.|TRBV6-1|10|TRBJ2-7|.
TGTGCCAGCGGGTTGGGCGAGCAGTACTTC
CASGLGEQYF
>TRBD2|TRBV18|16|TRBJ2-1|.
TGTGCCAGCTCACTTAGCGGGGGGGCTTCCTACAATGAGCAGTTCTTC
CASSLSGGASYNEQFF
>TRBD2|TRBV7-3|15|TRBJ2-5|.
TGTGCCAGCAGCTTAACCGGGACTATGATGGAGACCCAGTACTTC
CASSLTGTMMETQYF
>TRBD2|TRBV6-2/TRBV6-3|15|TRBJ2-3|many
TGTGCCAGCAAGATACGAGCGGGGCGGACAGATACGCAGTATTTT
CASKIRAGRTDTQYF
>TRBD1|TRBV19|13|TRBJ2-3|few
TGTGCCACCAAGGAACAGGGGGCAGATACGCAGTATTTT
CATKEQGADTQYF